The 26 T cell receptor beta chains below all came from one sample that was sequenced in a study of blood T cell repertoires in COVID-19. Data came from immunoSEQ multiplex PCR; TCRdb stores just in-frame clones and leaves some out. The sample carries approximately 100,000 clones, roughly 80% recorded once. Source material: peripheral blood. The source is a woman older than 75 with acute or convalescent COVID-19.

This chain links TRBV19 with TRBJ1-5; no clear D gene. V shed 3 bases and J shed 7 bases, with 10 bases lying between them. The CDR3 sequence is 13 residues long. Germline-derived CDR1 and CDR2 are LNHDA and SQIVND (reference sequence). The CDR3 loop is CASSISLGQPQHF. Written as DNA, the CDR3 is TGTGCCAGTAGTATTTCCTTGGGCCAGCCCCAGCATTTT.

The chain carries TRBV27 and TRBJ2-3; the match to TRBD2 covers 14 bases. V was pared by 7 bases and J by 5 bases, with 8 bases of the junction left unmatched. The CDR3 length is 16 residues. The germline CDR1 and CDR2 sequences are MNHEY and SMNVEV (reference sequence). CDR3 coding DNA: TGTGCCAGCACTCCTAAGGGACTAGCGGGGGTAGATACGCAGTATTTT. The encoded protein is CASTPKGLAGVDTQYF.

J is TRBJ1-5 and V is TRBV9; D is unclear. Germline V gives CDR1 SGDLS, CDR2 YYNGEE. V shed 0 bases and J shed 1 base, with 11 bases lying between them. CDR3 length equals 16 residues. The CDR3 spells CASSVGTGGSNQPQHF. In nucleotides, the CDR3 is TGTGCCAGCAGCGTAGGGACCGGAGGCAGCAATCAGCCCCAGCATTTT.

The V and J genes are TRBV12-3 or TRBV12-4 and TRBJ2-7; D remains ambiguous. The CDR3 has 13 residues. V was clipped by 5 bases and J by 2 bases, with 10 bases between them. Here the CDR3 reads CASSPRVPYEQYF. The CDR3 DNA reads as TGTGCCAGCAGTCCCCGGGTCCCCTACGAGCAGTACTTC.

V is TRBV5-1 and J is TRBJ2-3; D might be TRBD1 (5 bases). Per germline, CDR1 SGHRS and CDR2 YFSETQ. V dropped 0 bases and J dropped 4 bases, with 12 bases sitting between them. The CDR3 has 15 amino acids. CDR3 DNA sequence: TGCGCCAGCAGCTTGGCAGGGATCTTAGCAGATACGCAGTATTTT. It encodes CASSLAGILADTQYF.

This chain uses TRBV7-2 with TRBJ1-1; TRBD1 matches at 7 bases. CDR1 SGHTA and CDR2 FQGNSA come from the germline V gene. Trimming cost V 1 base and J 5 bases; bases outside gene matches: 13. This CDR3 region has 17 residues. The CDR3 here is CASSLEIGVGGRTEAFF. The CDR3 coding sequence is TGTGCCAGCAGCTTAGAAATCGGCGTAGGGGGCCGGACTGAAGCTTTCTTT.

The chain carries TRBV5-1 and TRBJ1-2; D is uncertain. Germline-derived CDR1 and CDR2 are SGHRS and YFSETQ. V lost 0 bases and J 6 bases, leaving 6 bases between the germline ends. This CDR3 has 12 amino acids. The CDR3 loop is CASSLATDGYTF. The CDR3, as DNA: TGCGCCAGCAGCTTGGCTACTGATGGCTACACCTTC. The full variable domain, with the rest looked up from reference TRBV5-1 and TRBJ1-2, is KAGVTQTPRYLIKTRGQQVTLSCSPISGHRSVSWYQQTPGQGLQFLFEYFSETQRNKGNFPGRFSGRQFSNSRSEMNVSTLELGDSALYLCASSLATDGYTFGSGTRLTVV.

The CDR3 sequence: CKTGGGYTF. Written as DNA, the CDR3 is TGCAAGACAGGAGGTGGCTACACCTTC. V usage is TRBV20-1 and J usage is TRBJ1-2, with D maybe TRBD1 (6 bases). CDR1 and CDR2 from the germline V gene are DFQATT and SNEGSKA (reference sequence). This CDR3 comprises 9 residues.

This clone has a single count. This chain connects TRBV18 to TRBJ1-6; no clear D gene. Per the germline V gene, CDR1 is KGHSH and CDR2 is LQKENI. The length of the CDR3 is 13 residues. The ends were cut back, 2 bases at V and 10 bases at J, with 9 bases in the middle. CDR3 protein: CASSPNRESPLHF. The CDR3 nucleotides read TGTGCCAGCTCACCAAACAGAGAGTCACCCCTCCACTTT. Filled out from reference TRBV18 and TRBJ1-6, the complete variable domain reads NAGVMQNPRHLVRRRGQEARLRCSPMKGHSHVYWYRQLPEEGLKFMVYLQKENIIDESGMPKERFSAEFPKEGPSILRIQQVVRGDSAAYFCASSPNRESPLHFGNGTRLTVT.

The chain couples TRBV18 to TRBJ2-3; tentative D call: TRBD2 (5 bases). The CDR3 spans 16 residues. In germline, CDR1 is KGHSH, CDR2 LQKENI. Between the trimmed V and J ends, which lost 2 bases and 1 base, there was a span of 13 bases. CDR3 coding DNA: TGTGCCAGCTCACCAAAAACTAGGTTCGGCACAGATACGCAGTATTTT. Its translation is CASSPKTRFGTDTQYF.

This clone was found a few times. The V gene is TRBV5-6, the J gene TRBJ2-7; D is perhaps TRBD1 (6 bases). The CDR3 loop spans 14 amino acids. Germline-derived CDR1 and CDR2 are SGHDT and YYEEEE. V lost 0 bases and J lost 1, with 8 bases in between. DNA for the CDR3: TGTGCCAGCAGCTTGGATACAGGGTCCTACGAGCAGTACGTC. It yields the protein CASSLDTGSYEQYV.

V gene TRBV28 combines with J gene TRBJ2-7, with no clear D. Trimming pared 6 bases from V and 3 bases from J, leaving 21 bases between. The CDR3 covers 16 residues. From germline, CDR1 is MDHEN and CDR2 SYDVKM. CDR3 bases: TGTGCCAGCAGCTCAAACCGACGGGTCAACCTCTACGAGCAGTACTTC. As protein: CASSSNRRVNLYEQYF. The full variable domain, in which reference TRBV28 and TRBJ2-7 provide the parts outside the CDR3, is DVKVTQSSRYLVKRTGEKVFLECVQDMDHENMFWYRQDPGLGLRLIYFSYDVKMKEKGDIPEGYSVSREKKERFSLILESASTNQTSMYLCASSSNRRVNLYEQYFGPGTRLTVT.

In its sample, this clone was seen a few times. V and J are TRBV10-3 and TRBJ2-1; a possible D gene is TRBD2 (6 bases). The CDR3 loop spans 12 amino acids. Germline V gene lookup returns CDR1 ENHRY and CDR2 SYGVKD. V dropped 4 bases and J dropped 6 bases, with 7 bases sitting between them. DNA for the CDR3: TGTGCCATCAGTGTCGGGGGCAATGAGCAGTTCTTC. Encoded protein: CAISVGGNEQFF.

The CDR3: CASSRGGEGNQPQHF. In DNA, the CDR3 is TGCGCCAGCAGCCGCGGAGGGGAAGGAAATCAGCCCCAGCATTTT. V and J are TRBV5-1 and TRBJ1-5; weak D call: TRBD1 (5 bases). Looked up from germline, CDR1 is SGHRS and CDR2 is YFSETQ. The CDR3 is made up of 15 amino acids. V was pared by 4 bases and J by 4 bases, with 15 bases between. Combining the CDR3 with reference TRBV5-1 and TRBJ1-5 gives the whole variable domain KAGVTQTPRYLIKTRGQQVTLSCSPISGHRSVSWYQQTPGQGLQFLFEYFSETQRNKGNFPGRFSGRQFSNSRSEMNVSTLELGDSALYLCASSRGGEGNQPQHFGDGTRLSIL.

The gene calls are TRBV7-8 and TRBJ2-2; D not resolved. The CDR3 consists of 13 residues. The V end was cut by 5 bases, the J end by 6 bases, with 10 bases between. CDR1 is SGHVS and CDR2 is FQNEAQ in the germline V gene. CDR3 loop: CASSQTLAGELFF. The CDR3 DNA reads as TGTGCCAGCAGCCAGACTCTTGCCGGGGAGCTGTTTTTT.

The chain carries TRBV6-5 and TRBJ1-2, with D unresolved. This CDR3 is 13 amino acids long. The ends were cut back, 10 bases at V and 1 base at J, with 13 bases in the middle. From germline, CDR1 is MNHEY and CDR2 SVGAGI. The CDR3 loop reads CATRLTINYGYTF. The CDR3 DNA is TGTGCCACCCGCCTGACAATTAACTATGGCTACACCTTC.

The chain is built from TRBV6-1 and TRBJ1-1, with a tentative D call TRBD1 (5 bases). V lost 4 bases to trimming and J lost 1 base, with 19 bases between them. This CDR3 region has 17 residues. CDR1 is MNHNS and CDR2 is SASEGT in the germline V gene. CDR3 bases: TGTGCCAGCAGTGGGGCCTGGGACTCCCTGGGGAACACTGAAGCTTTCTTT. This gives the protein CASSGAWDSLGNTEAFF.

The J gene is TRBJ2-5, the V gene TRBV19; a possible D gene is TRBD1 (6 bases). V was shortened by 1 base and J by 1 base, with 16 bases between the two germline ends. Germline V gene data show CDR1 as LNHDA and CDR2 as SQIVND (reference sequence). This CDR3 has 17 residues. The CDR3 DNA follows: TGTGCCAGTAGTATAGGGGCTAGGGACACCCTCCAAGAGACCCAGTACTTC. This sequence encodes CASSIGARDTLQETQYF.

This clone was counted a single time. The chain joins TRBV7-8 to TRBJ1-4; 9 bases agree with TRBD1. Germline CDR1 is SGHVS and CDR2 is FQNEAQ. This CDR3 is built from 15 residues. Trimming at V came to 5 bases and at J to 5 bases, leaving 6 bases not matched to a gene. CDR3 DNA sequence: TGTGCCAGCAGCCGCCGGACAGGGGAGAATGAAAAACTGTTTTTT. Translation: CASSRRTGENEKLFF.

The count of this clone is one. The chain employs TRBV7-9 and TRBJ2-3, with 7 bases identical to TRBD1. The CDR3 has 14 residues. The J segment lost 2 bases and the V segment lost 4 bases, leaving 3 bases of the junction unmatched. The germline V gene has CDR1 SEHNR and CDR2 FQNEAQ (reference sequence). The CDR3 DNA sequence: TGTGCCAGCAGCTCGGGACAGTTCACAGATACGCAGTATTTT. Translating gives CASSSGQFTDTQYF.

The chain uses TRBV27 and TRBJ1-2, with 9 bases identical to TRBD1. The junction had 9 bases not matched to a gene; V was cut back by 3 bases and J by 7 bases. This CDR3 has 15 amino acids. Germline values: CDR1 MNHEY, CDR2 SMNVEV (reference sequence). CDR3 region: CASSFTGQGLGGYTF. DNA for the CDR3: TGTGCCAGCAGTTTTACGGGACAGGGACTTGGTGGCTACACCTTC.

The chain has TRBV9 and TRBJ2-5, with TRBD2 as a possible D gene (5 bases). The CDR3 is made up of 17 amino acids. Looked up from germline, CDR1 is SGDLS and CDR2 is YYNGEE. The V end was cut by 4 bases, the J end by 4 bases, with 23 bases between. The CDR3 is CASSPGGLGGKGETQYF. The DNA for the CDR3 is TGTGCCAGCAGCCCAGGAGGTTTAGGTGGGAAAGGAGAGACCCAGTACTTC.

CDR3 sequence reads: CASSLWGQGIPEAFF. CDR3 coding DNA: TGTGCCAGCAGTTTATGGGGACAGGGTATACCTGAAGCTTTCTTT. This chain joins TRBV28 and TRBJ1-1, with 9 nucleotides matching TRBD1. The CDR3 is 15 amino acids. The trim removed 0 bases at V and 6 bases at J, leaving 5 bases unmatched. CDR1 is MDHEN, CDR2 SYDVKM, per germline.

The chain carries TRBV27 and TRBJ2-2; a possible D gene is TRBD2 (5 bases). Germline lookup yields CDR1 MNHEY and CDR2 SMNVEV (reference sequence). This CDR3 has 16 amino acids. Trimming removed 8 bases from V and 5 bases from J, with 21 bases in between. CDR3 DNA: TGTGCCAGCTCTCAGAGGACCTCATCGGGAACCGGGGAGCTGTTTTTT. Translating gives CASSQRTSSGTGELFF.

The rearrangement uses TRBV4-3 and TRBJ2-4; D not resolved. Germline assignment: CDR1 LGHNA and CDR2 YSLEER. V was cut by 1 base and J by 1 base, with 8 bases left in between. The CDR3 length is 15 residues. CDR3 DNA: TGCGCCAGCAGCCAAGTTTTCGGTGCCAAAAACATTCAGTACTTC. It codes for CASSQVFGAKNIQYF.

J is TRBJ1-1 and V is TRBV7-9, with 10 nucleotides matching TRBD1. The trim removed 5 bases at V and 3 bases at J, leaving 6 bases unmatched. Germline V gene data show CDR1 as SEHNR and CDR2 as FQNEAQ (reference sequence). The CDR3 spans 15 residues. The CDR3: CASSPGTGEYTEAFF. CDR3 sequence (DNA): TGTGCCAGCAGCCCTGGGACAGGGGAATACACTGAAGCTTTCTTT.